What follows are 8 T cell receptor beta chains derived from one specimen sequenced in a study of regulatory T cells in long-lasting Graves disease. The time point: newly diagnosed GD, antithyroid drugs for less than 3 months. Extracted PBMC RNA gave rise to the TCR library. Building the TCR beta libraries relied on iRepertoire HTBI primers, and CDR3 regions underwent Arm-PCR. TCRdb re-derived calls from the multiplex PCR reads in MiXCR, one entry per CDR3 protein. Altogether roughly 410,000 distinct CDR3 sequences are present, roughly 15% being singletons, with the ten largest covering about 8.2%. These same data were also listed under a study on T cells in Graves' hyperthyroidism and ophthalmopathy.

The sequences come from peripheral blood mononuclear cells (PBMCs), collected at new diagnosis, from a patient treated with antithyroid drugs. Receptors originate from a woman aged 40 to 55 with Graves disease.

The V gene is TRBV7-9, the J gene TRBJ2-4, with unresolved D. The V and J ends lost 1 base and 0 bases respectively, with 10 bases between them. Germline CDR1 reads SEHNR; CDR2 reads FQNEAQ (reference sequence). The CDR3 is made up of 16 amino acids. The CDR3 loop is CASSLVPRLAKNIQYF. CDR3 nucleotide sequence: TGTGCCAGCAGCTTAGTCCCCAGGCTAGCCAAAAACATTCAGTACTTC.

On this clonotype itself: A read error is possible here, since a much larger clone lies one base away. The CDR3 is CASSQEARASYSYTF. Written as DNA, the CDR3 is TGTGCCAGCAGCCAAGAGGCCAGGGCTAGCTATAGCTACACCTTC. The chain carries TRBV3-1 and TRBJ1-2; a weak D match, TRBD1 (5 bases). Germline CDR1 reads LGHDT; CDR2 reads YNNKEL (reference sequence). CDR3 size: 15 residues.

The rearrangement uses TRBV29-1 and TRBJ2-6; D possibly matches TRBD1 or TRBD2 (5 bases each). Between the trimmed V and J ends, which lost 3 bases and 1 base, there was a span of 16 bases. This CDR3 is built from 17 residues. The germline CDR1 and CDR2 sequences are SQVTM and ANQGSEA. Here the CDR3 reads CSVETGPPISGANVLTF. The CDR3 nucleotides read TGCAGCGTTGAGACGGGACCTCCTATATCTGGGGCCAACGTCCTGACTTTC.

The CDR3 DNA is TGTGCCAGCAGTTTTACCGGGGCCGCACAAGAGACCCAGTACTTC. Amino acid sequence: CASSFTGAAQETQYF. V gene TRBV12-3 or TRBV12-4 combines with J gene TRBJ2-5, with D possibly being TRBD1 or TRBD2 (5 bases each). The V end was cut by 3 bases, the J end by 2 bases, with 13 bases between. The length of the CDR3 is 15 residues.

Concerning this clonotype itself: Just one base apart from a much larger clone, this may be a read error. This CDR3 is missing its conserved last phenylalanine or tryptophan, likely due to a read error. This rearrangement joins TRBV20-1 to TRBJ1-6; 9 positions match TRBD1. The germline V gene has CDR1 DFQATT and CDR2 SNEGSKA (reference sequence). CDR3 length equals 19 residues. The CDR3 loop reads CILVEPGQGSRGDNSPLHV. DNA of the CDR3: TGCATCCTTGTGGAGCCGGGACAGGGTTCTAGAGGCGATAATTCACCCCTCCACGTT.

Many counts were recorded for this clonotype. The chain employs TRBV2 and TRBJ2-1, with 7 bases that match TRBD1. Per the germline V gene, CDR1 is SNHLY and CDR2 is FYNNEI. The J segment lost 0 bases and the V segment lost 5 bases, leaving 7 bases of the junction unmatched. The CDR3 loop spans 16 amino acids. The CDR3 here is CASSYQDRSSYNEQFF. Here the CDR3 DNA reads TGTGCCAGCAGTTACCAGGACAGGAGCTCCTACAATGAGCAGTTCTTC.

This clonotype was recorded at least ten times. The chain links TRBV18 to TRBJ1-4; 7 bases are a match to TRBD1. The CDR3 is made up of 13 amino acids. Germline loops: CDR1 KGHSH, CDR2 LQKENI. Trimming took 3 bases from V and 6 from J; bases not matched to a gene: 1. CDR3 residues: CASSPGQDEKLFF. The DNA of the CDR3 is TGTGCCAGCTCACCCGGACAGGATGAAAAACTGTTTTTT.

This clonotype has at least ten counts. V usage is TRBV11-3 and J usage is TRBJ1-4, with TRBD1 as a possible D gene (5 bases). V lost 5 bases, J lost 0 bases, and 13 bases lay in between. This CDR3 region has 16 residues. Germline lookup yields CDR1 SGHNT and CDR2 YENEEA. The CDR3 protein is CASSPGTDSTNEKLFF. The DNA of the CDR3 is TGTGCCAGCAGCCCCGGGACGGATTCAACTAATGAAAAACTGTTTTTT.